A selection of T cell receptor beta chains follows, all from one sample in a study of blood T cell repertoires in COVID-19. Clones were sequenced by immunoSEQ multiplex PCR, and TCRdb holds only the in-frame ones, with some missing. Here the sample spans about 58,000 clones, around 93% being singletons. The source material was peripheral blood. These receptors came from a man in his forties or fifties with active COVID-19. Each CDR3 is given with its conserved first and last residue.

CDR3	V	J
CASSFRYNQPQHF	TRBV7-2	TRBJ1-5
CATSRDAGLSEELFF	TRBV15	TRBJ2-2
CASSVQGADTEAFF	TRBV2	TRBJ1-1
CASSLAGGTYEQYF	TRBV7-2	TRBJ2-7
CASSFTWSEAGELFF	TRBV5-6	TRBJ2-2
CASSVAATSGEQYF	TRBV9	TRBJ2-7
CASSEGGQRSLQETQYF	TRBV10-1	TRBJ2-5
CASSLTYNEQFF	TRBV11-2	TRBJ2-1
CASSPTGSLSSGNTIYF	TRBV27	TRBJ1-3
CATRTASGNTIYF	TRBV19	TRBJ1-3
CASSQGEAPSGYTF	TRBV9	TRBJ1-2
CASSQDPGSTDTQYF	TRBV4-1	TRBJ2-3
CSANRGNTIYF	TRBV20-1	TRBJ1-3
CASSLTATGTHYGYTF	TRBV7-3	TRBJ1-2
CASSSGTGAYEQYF	TRBV2	TRBJ2-7
CASNTVVRAVIQYF	TRBV5-8	TRBJ2-4
CARSDRGRGGANVLTF	TRBV2	TRBJ2-6
CAISESEEGANTDTQYF	TRBV10-3	TRBJ2-3
CASSQGLAGGPRGGELFF	TRBV28	TRBJ2-2
CAWLGGLNNEQFF	TRBV2	TRBJ2-1
CASSLPGLAGGNEQFF	TRBV18	TRBJ2-1
CATSRYLQGANTGELFF	TRBV15	TRBJ2-2
CASNHRDYNSYNEQFF	TRBV28	TRBJ2-1
CAWRDGQTLNTEAFF	TRBV30	TRBJ1-1
CASSRGGETQYF	TRBV7-6	TRBJ2-5
CASSQGAGFYGYTF	TRBV14	TRBJ1-2
CASSFRASSLGELFF	TRBV5-1	TRBJ2-2
CASRPTENTEAFF	TRBV7-9	TRBJ1-1
CASSLGGVYEKLFF	TRBV5-1	TRBJ1-4
CASRGRGYTSYEQYF	TRBV27	TRBJ2-7
CASSLGLGASGEQFF	TRBV7-7	TRBJ2-1
CASTRRGLPTYEQYF	TRBV6-5	TRBJ2-7
CASSLNRGLGQPQHF	TRBV7-2	TRBJ1-5
CASSLTAGGNYGYTF	TRBV11-3	TRBJ1-2
CASSPVPGEQYF	TRBV18	TRBJ2-7
CASSPHPSGGTDTQYF	TRBV7-2	TRBJ2-3